This T cell receptor (beta chain) was retrieved from a study of persistence of HIV-infected CD4 T cells. As for this clone: The antigen is unknown.

Broader study findings: Within sorted populations, more oligoclonal TCRs accompanied more oligoclonal proviruses.

This nonspecific control used anti-CD3/anti-CD28 bead stimulation of CD4+ T cells. CD4+ T cells upregulating both CD40 ligand and CD69 were sorted as responding cells. These HIV-1-infected adults initiated suppressive ART in chronic infection. This was the immunoSEQ version 4 assay in survey mode. Each sample used up to 1 ug genomic DNA diluted to around 10 ng/uL. Profiled with immunoSEQ multiplex PCR; TCRdb holds only in-frame clones, not every one. This table has under 50,000 clones, 80% to 95% appearing once. Trimming at V came to 3 bases and at J to 10 bases, leaving 7 bases not matched to a gene. CDR3 size: 13 residues. Germline V lookup: CDR1 SGHRS, CDR2 YFSETQ.

The TCR originated in an adult man with HIV who was CMV-seropositive. The source was CD4+ T cells sorted from PBMCs after roughly 17-hour stimulation, collected from a patient who received antiretroviral therapy. The V gene is TRBV5-1, the J gene TRBJ1-1, with 9 nucleotides matching TRBD1. The CDR3 protein is CASSSGTGHSAFF. For the CDR3, the DNA is TGCGCCAGCAGCTCAGGGACAGGGCATTCAGCTTTCTTT. The full variable domain, in which reference TRBV5-1 and TRBJ1-1 provide the parts outside the CDR3, is KAGVTQTPRYLIKTRGQQVTLSCSPISGHRSVSWYQQTPGQGLQFLFEYFSETQRNKGNFPGRFSGRQFSNSRSEMNVSTLELGDSALYLCASSSGTGHSAFFGQGTRLTVV.